This entry lists 8 T cell receptor beta chains sequenced from one sample in a study of CD8 T cells in ankylosing spondylitis. Notes on the study in general: Ankylosing spondylitis blood appeared to be characterized by a TCR beta motif of several highly homologous variants.

Their antigens are not known. TCRdb redid the calling of the 5' RACE reads with MiXCR, one entry per CDR3 protein. The sample carries more than 400,000 distinct CDR3 sequences, about 5.7% recorded once. The sequenced material came from blood, either unsorted or a sorted T cell fraction (not recorded which). These receptors came from a male donor with ankylosing spondylitis.

This clonotype was observed at least ten times. The chain is built from TRBV20-1 and TRBJ2-1; 12 bases fit TRBD2. CDR1 and CDR2 (germline): DFQATT, SNEGSKA (reference sequence). CDR3 length: 15 amino acids. V lost 6 bases, J lost 3 bases, and 6 bases stayed unmatched. The CDR3 spells CSARLAGDFYNEQFF. CDR3 bases: TGCAGTGCCCGACTAGCGGGGGACTTCTACAATGAGCAGTTCTTC.

This clonotype was counted many times. The chain couples TRBV4-1 to TRBJ2-1, with D perhaps matching TRBD2 (5 bases). The V end was cut by 3 bases, the J end by 0 bases, with 12 bases between. Germline values: CDR1 MGHRA, CDR2 YSYEKL. The CDR3 is 16 amino acids. The CDR3 here is CASSHVGVSSYNEQFF. The CDR3 nucleotides read TGCGCCAGCAGCCATGTCGGGGTTAGCTCCTACAATGAGCAGTTCTTC.

This clonotype came up once. This may stem from a read error, because a much larger clone lies one nucleotide away. The chain recombines TRBV27 with TRBJ2-5, with D perhaps matching TRBD1 (5 bases). Trimming took off 7 bases at V and 0 bases at J, with 9 bases between the two ends. Per germline, CDR1 MNHEY and CDR2 SMNVEV (reference sequence). The CDR3 covers 13 residues. This chain's CDR3 is CASNSGNQETQYF. The CDR3 nucleotides are TGTGCCAGCAACTCAGGGAACCAAGAGACCCAGTACTTC.

Ten or more counts support this clonotype. The J gene is TRBJ1-5, the V gene TRBV29-1; TRBD1 matches at 9 bases. CDR1 and CDR2 (germline): SQVTM, ANQGSEA. The CDR3 consists of 15 residues. After removal of 4 bases from V and 5 bases from J, the junction contained 9 bases not matched to a gene. CDR3 protein: CSVASGTGNDQPQHF. The CDR3, as DNA: TGCAGCGTTGCTTCCGGGACAGGGAACGATCAGCCCCAGCATTTT.

This clonotype was counted ten times or more. The V call is TRBV20-1, the J call TRBJ1-1; D call uncertain. Per the germline V gene, CDR1 is DFQATT and CDR2 is SNEGSKA (reference sequence). The CDR3 loop spans 15 amino acids. V was trimmed by 5 bases and J by 2 bases, leaving 18 bases between them. The CDR3 bases are TGCAGTGCTGAGGGCGATGCTGCGTTCAACACTGAAGCTTTCTTT. This encodes CSAEGDAAFNTEAFF.

This clonotype showed up many times. The chain couples TRBV7-9 to TRBJ2-3, with unresolved D. CDR3 length: 12 amino acids. V lost 7 bases to trimming and J lost 2 bases, with 7 bases between them. CDR1 and CDR2 (germline): SEHNR, FQNEAQ (reference sequence). The CDR3 loop reads CASTELTDTQYF. In DNA form, the CDR3 reads TGTGCCAGCACGGAGCTCACAGATACGCAGTATTTT.

This clonotype occurred many times. V and J are TRBV29-1 and TRBJ1-1; 7 bases match TRBD1. CDR1 is SQVTM, CDR2 ANQGSEA, per germline. The CDR3 extends over 13 amino acids. V lost 5 bases, J lost 3 bases, and 6 bases stayed unmatched. CDR3 sequence: CSVRQGEYTEAFF. CDR3 in DNA: TGCAGCGTTCGACAGGGTGAATACACTGAAGCTTTCTTT.

This clonotype was seen repeatedly, ten times or more. The V gene is TRBV29-1, the J gene TRBJ2-3; 8 nucleotides line up with TRBD2. The CDR3 contains 14 residues. Germline CDR1 reads SQVTM; CDR2 reads ANQGSEA. Trimming removed 7 bases from V and 4 bases from J; junction bases left unmatched: 10. CDR3 amino acids: CSAGGRIQSDTQYF. The CDR3 DNA follows: TGCAGCGCAGGCGGGAGGATTCAGTCAGATACGCAGTATTTT.